Listed below are T cell receptor beta chains from one sample, sequenced in a study of cytomegalovirus exposure and HLA in healthy donors. Assay used: immunoSEQ multiplex PCR; TCRdb lists only in-frame clones, some missing. The data contain 90,000 to 120,000 clones, 60% to 85% of them singletons. The sample comprised PBMCs. All receptors derive from a female donor in good health and CMV-seropositive. The CDR3 runs from the conserved cysteine through the conserved F or W. A D gene is named only where the DNA matches it firmly. The size of a clone is reported for some rows only, either as once, few or many, or as a class for expanded clones.

>NA|once|TRBJ2-7|TRBV5-1
TGCGCCAGCAGCTTAACGGTCCGACAAGGCCTCCACGAGCAGTACTTC
CASSLTVRQGLHEQYF
>NA|NA|TRBJ2-3|TRBV15
TGTGCCACCAGCAGAGCGTCTCTGGGAGGTACAGATACGCAGTATTTT
CATSRASLGGTDTQYF
>NA|NA|TRBJ1-2|TRBV4-3
TGCGTCAGCAGCCAAGATTTGGTAAGGTCAGGAGGCTACACCTTC
CVSSQDLVRSGGYTF
>NA|NA|TRBJ1-1|TRBV7-6
TGTGCCAGCAGTTTTGACGAGGCCGCCACTGAAGCTTTCTTT
CASSFDEAATEAFF
>NA|NA|TRBJ1-2|TRBV19
TGTGCCAGTAGCCCAGACAGATCAACCTATGGCTACACCTTC
CASSPDRSTYGYTF
>NA|NA|TRBJ1-5|TRBV2
TGTGCCAGCAAACGGGATGGTAATCAGCCCCAGCATTTT
CASKRDGNQPQHF
>NA|NA|TRBJ1-1|TRBV19
TGTGCCAGCAGTATTATTACAGGGAACACTGAAGCTTTCTTT
CASSIITGNTEAFF
>NA|NA|TRBJ1-5|TRBV7-8
TGTGCCAGCAGCTTAGGAAGGTTTAGGCCGGGGGGTATTCAGCCCCAGCATTTT
CASSLGRFRPGGIQPQHF
>TRBD1|NA|TRBJ1-5|TRBV12-5
TGTGCTAGTGGTTTGGTACGCGACAGGGGGCCGGGTCAGCCCCAGCATTTT
CASGLVRDRGPGQPQHF
>TRBD1|NA|TRBJ1-1|TRBV10-1
TGCGCCAGGGGACAGCCCAACACTGAAGCTTTCTTT
CARGQPNTEAFF
>NA|NA|TRBJ1-3|TRBV28
TGTGCCAGCAGTTTGTCTACCCGCTCTGGAAACACCATATATTTT
CASSLSTRSGNTIYF
>TRBD1|NA|TRBJ2-4|TRBV27
TGTGCCAGCAGTTCCTACGACAGGGATCGTTTTGGCAAAAACATTCAGTACTTC
CASSSYDRDRFGKNIQYF
>NA|NA|TRBJ1-1|TRBV29-1
TGCAGCGGCCAAGGAGGGGCTGGCACTGAAGCTTTCTTT
CSGQGGAGTEAFF
>TRBD2|few|TRBJ2-7|TRBV5-1
TGCGCCAGCAGCTTCACTAGCGGGAGTTACGAGCAGTACTTC
CASSFTSGSYEQYF
>NA|NA|TRBJ2-7|TRBV2
TGTGCCAGCAGTGAAGCGGAGGGAACAGGTCTATCCTACGAGCAGTACTTC
CASSEAEGTGLSYEQYF
>TRBD2|few|TRBJ2-1|TRBV7-8
TGTGCCAGCAGCTTAGTTGTCGGGGGGGCCCTCTACAATGAGCAGTTCTTC
CASSLVVGGALYNEQFF
>NA|once|TRBJ2-3|TRBV5-1
TGCGCCAGCAGCTTGGGTTTAGCTGCAGATACGCAGTATTTT
CASSLGLAADTQYF
>NA|NA|TRBJ2-7|TRBV4-2
TGTGCCAGCAGCCAAGAGCCAGGGGTGTCGGGCGAGCAGTACTTC
CASSQEPGVSGEQYF
>TRBD1|NA|TRBJ1-2|TRBV7-9
TGTGCCAGCAGCATAAGGACAGGCGGCGGCTACACCTTC
CASSIRTGGGYTF
>NA|NA|TRBJ1-3|TRBV2
TGTGCCAGCAGAGTGGGTACTAGCTCTGGAAACACCATATATTTT
CASRVGTSSGNTIYF
>NA|NA|TRBJ1-1|TRBV5-6
TGTGCCAGCAGCTTCGCGGGCCCTGAGGGCGCTTTCTTT
CASSFAGPEGAFF
>TRBD1|once|TRBJ1-1|TRBV5-1
TGCGCCAGCAGCTTGGCAGGGGGCTTGAACACTGAAGCTTTCTTT
CASSLAGGLNTEAFF
>NA|NA|TRBJ2-7|TRBV29-1
TGCAGCGTGAAGACCCGGGGGTACGAGCAGTACTTC
CSVKTRGYEQYF
>NA|NA|TRBJ2-7|TRBV28
TGTGCCAGCAGTTTAGGAGGCAGCCGTTTCTACGAGCAGTACTTC
CASSLGGSRFYEQYF
>TRBD1|NA|TRBJ1-2|TRBV29-1
TGCAGCGTCCTACCGGGACAGAGGGATGGCTACACCTTC
CSVLPGQRDGYTF
>TRBD1|NA|TRBJ2-5|TRBV5-1
TGCGCCAGCAGCTTGGTTGGTACAGGGGGCCAAGAGACCCAGTACTTC
CASSLVGTGGQETQYF
>NA|NA|TRBJ2-1|TRBV4-3
TGCGCCAGCAGCCAAGGTAGCTGGAGCTCCTACAATGAGCAGTTCTTC
CASSQGSWSSYNEQFF
>NA|NA|TRBJ2-6|TRBV19
TGTGCCACAAAAAACTCTGGGGCCAACGTCCTGACTTTC
CATKNSGANVLTF
>TRBD1|NA|TRBJ1-1|TRBV30
TGTGCCTGGAGTTCCGGGACAGGGGGCCACAGCGGCGCTGAAGCTTTCTTT
CAWSSGTGGHSGAEAFF
>TRBD2|NA|TRBJ2-1|TRBV7-9
TGTGCCAGCAGCTTAATGCGGGGGGGCCGGGATGAGCAGTTCTTC
CASSLMRGGRDEQFF
>TRBD1|NA|TRBJ2-1|TRBV5-4
TGTGCCAGCAGCCACCGAAGGACAGGGGACCACAATGAGCAGTTCTTC
CASSHRRTGDHNEQFF
>TRBD2|NA|TRBJ2-1|TRBV7-2
TGTGCCAGCAGCCAGCGGGGGGGTTCCTACAATGAGCAGTTCTTC
CASSQRGGSYNEQFF
>TRBD2|NA|TRBJ2-3|TRBV5-1
TGCGCCAGCAGCTTCGTCACGGGAGGGGGGGGTAGTGAAGATACGCAGTATTTT
CASSFVTGGGGSEDTQYF
>TRBD1|NA|TRBJ1-4|TRBV7-2
TGTGCCAGCAGCCAGCGCACAGGGGCCAGAGGGGAAAAACTGTTTTTT
CASSQRTGARGEKLFF
>TRBD1|NA|TRBJ1-2|TRBV4-3
TGCGCCAGCAGCCAAGAAGGGTGGACAGGGGACCGCGGCTACACCTTC
CASSQEGWTGDRGYTF
>TRBD1|few|TRBJ1-5|TRBV5-5
TGTGCCAGCAGCTTGAGGGGACAGGGACTCGATCAGCCCCAGCATTTT
CASSLRGQGLDQPQHF
>NA|NA|TRBJ2-6|TRBV7-6
TGTGCCAGCAGCTTAAGGCGGGGCTCTGGGGCCAACGTCCTGACTTTC
CASSLRRGSGANVLTF
>TRBD2|NA|TRBJ2-3|TRBV9
TGTGCCAGCAGCGTCCGTTGGGGGGGAGGCACAGATACGCAGTATTTT
CASSVRWGGGTDTQYF
>TRBD1|NA|TRBJ2-7|TRBV28
TGTGCCAGCAGTTTCCGGACAGGGGTGAGCTACGAGCAGTACTTC
CASSFRTGVSYEQYF
>TRBD1|NA|TRBJ1-1|TRBV27
TGTGCCAGCAGTTCTCGCTTGGGACAGGGGAACACTGAAGCTTTCTTT
CASSSRLGQGNTEAFF
>NA|NA|TRBJ1-5|TRBV30
TGTGCCTGGAGTGTAGGGACTCATCCCGGGGCCCAGCATTTT
CAWSVGTHPGAQHF
>NA|NA|TRBJ2-5|TRBV6-6
TGTGCCAGCAGTTACTCGAGTGCGGGGCTACAAGAGACCCAGTACTTC
CASSYSSAGLQETQYF
>TRBD1|NA|TRBJ1-6|TRBV7-8
TGTGCCAGCAGCTCTAACAGGGGGCGTTATTCACCCCTCCACTTT
CASSSNRGRYSPLHF
>TRBD1|once|TRBJ2-2|TRBV2
TGTGCCAGCAGTGGCAGGGGGACCACCGGGGAGCTGTTTTTT
CASSGRGTTGELFF
>NA|NA|TRBJ1-3|TRBV7-2
TGTGCCAGCAGCTTAAGCAACACCATATATTTT
CASSLSNTIYF
>NA|once|TRBJ1-2|TRBV4-1
TGCGCCAGCAGCCAAGATATAATCAGGCCTGAATATGGCTACACCTTC
CASSQDIIRPEYGYTF
>NA|NA|TRBJ1-5|TRBV4-2
TGTGCCAGCAGCCCATTAAAAAGAGGTAGCAATCAGCCCCAGCATTTT
CASSPLKRGSNQPQHF
>NA|NA|TRBJ2-7|TRBV7-8
TGTGCCAGCAGCCGGGGACTCCTTTACGAGCAGTACTTC
CASSRGLLYEQYF
>TRBD2|NA|TRBJ2-5|TRBV5-4
TGTGCCAGCAGCCCCGGGACTAGCGGCTCGGAAGAGACCCAGTACTTC
CASSPGTSGSEETQYF
>NA|NA|TRBJ2-1|TRBV28
TGTGCCAGCAGTTCCGGGACAAGTAGCTCCTACAATGAGCAGTTCTTC
CASSSGTSSSYNEQFF
>TRBD2|NA|TRBJ2-5|TRBV28
TGTGCCAGTACCGGGACTAGCGGAAATCAAGAGACCCAGTACTTC
CASTGTSGNQETQYF
>TRBD1|once|TRBJ1-1|TRBV6-5
TGTGCCAGCAGTTCGAACAGGGGGCGCGAAGCTTTCTTT
CASSSNRGREAFF
>TRBD1|NA|TRBJ1-5|TRBV27
TGTGCCAGCAGTGAGACAGGGGGGGGCAATCAGCCCCAGCATTTT
CASSETGGGNQPQHF
>NA|NA|TRBJ1-2|TRBV29-1
TGCAGCGTCTGGGGGGGGTACTATGGCTACACCTTC
CSVWGGYYGYTF
>TRBD1|NA|TRBJ1-1|TRBV27
TGTGCCAGCAGTCCAAACTCCCGACAGGGGAAGGGGTGGCAAGCTTTCTTT
CASSPNSRQGKGWQAFF